Below are 10 T cell receptor beta chains sequenced from a single sample in a study of CD8 T cells in Susac syndrome. Reverse transcription of about 0.45 to 1 ug RNA was performed with random hexamers. TCRdb reanalysed the immunoSEQ multiplex PCR reads using MiXCR and keeps one entry per CDR3 protein. The data contain some 450,000 distinct CDR3 sequences, approximately 85% of them singletons. The source material was CD8+ T cells from PBMCs. These receptors all come from a human donor with multiple sclerosis.

This chain's CDR3 is CASGTGSRSTDTQYF. The CDR3 DNA reads TGTGCCAGCGGGACAGGCAGCAGAAGCACAGATACGCAGTATTTT. The chain couples TRBV21-1 to TRBJ2-3; the listed D gene, TRBD1, was not tested against the DNA. TRBV21-1 is a pseudogene. This CDR3 comprises 15 residues.

The chain uses TRBV20-1 and TRBJ2-1; 10 nucleotides match TRBD1. The CDR3 is made up of 14 amino acids. CDR1 is DFQATT and CDR2 is SNEGSKA in the germline V gene (reference sequence). Trimming cost V 1 base and J 9 bases; bases outside gene matches: 6. The DNA of the CDR3 is TGCAGTGCTAGAGCGGGACAGGGGCTCGGTGAGCAGTTCTTC. It codes for CSARAGQGLGEQFF.

In regard to this clonotype: The junction does not match germline at one end; this may be a read error. The gene calls are TRBV7-9 and TRBJ2-1; D remains unclear. The V gene's germline CDR1 is SEHNR and CDR2 FQNEAQ (reference sequence). The CDR3 spans 15 residues. Written as DNA, the CDR3 is TGTGCCAGCAGCCCGGAAGGCTTGATTCACAATGGGCAGTTCTTC. This codes for CASSPEGLIHNGQFF.

The rearrangement links TRBV6-1 to TRBJ2-7; D not certain. The germline V gene encodes CDR1 MNHNS and CDR2 SASEGT. V was clipped by 3 bases and J by 0 bases, with 6 bases between them. The CDR3 sequence is 13 residues long. For the CDR3, the DNA is TGTGCCAGCAGTGATTTACCCTCCTACGAGCAGTACTTC. Amino acids: CASSDLPSYEQYF.

CDR3 sequence (DNA): TGCGCCAGCAGCCAAGATCGCACGGAATTCTACGAGCAGTACTTC. It translates to CASSQDRTEFYEQYF. The V and J genes are TRBV4-1 and TRBJ2-7; D ambiguous. The germline V gene encodes CDR1 MGHRA and CDR2 YSYEKL. CDR3 length: 15 amino acids. Trimming removed 0 bases from V and 3 bases from J, with 12 bases in between.

The rearrangement uses TRBV2 and TRBJ2-2; D ambiguous. The germline CDR1 and CDR2 sequences are SNHLY and FYNNEI. V lost 6 bases and J lost 7, with 3 bases in between. The CDR3 sequence is 10 residues long. The CDR3 DNA sequence: TGTGCCAGCAGGGGCGGGGAGCTGTTTTTT. Residues: CASRGGELFF. The full variable domain, with the rest looked up from reference TRBV2 and TRBJ2-2, is EPEVTQTPSHQVTQMGQEVILRCVPISNHLYFYWYRQILGQKVEFLVSFYNNEISEKSEIFDDQFSVERPDGSNFTLKIRSTKLEDSAMYFCASRGGELFFGEGSRLTVL.

The V gene is TRBV27, the J gene TRBJ2-3, with D unclear. This CDR3 is built from 15 residues. CDR1 is MNHEY and CDR2 is SMNVEV in the germline V gene (reference sequence). V dropped 5 bases and J dropped 0 bases, with 12 bases sitting between them. The DNA for the CDR3 is TGTGCCAGCAGTCCCCAGACAACTAGCACAGATACGCAGTATTTT. Translated: CASSPQTTSTDTQYF.

This clonotype was observed once. The chain combines TRBV4-1 with TRBJ2-7; 13 bases are a match to TRBD2. V gave up 4 bases and J gave up 1 base; unmatched junction bases: 10. Germline-derived CDR1 and CDR2 are MGHRA and YSYEKL. This CDR3 spans 18 amino acids. CDR3 sequence reads: CASSLLGTSGATSYEQYF. In DNA form, the CDR3 reads TGCGCCAGCAGCCTGCTCGGGACTAGCGGGGCAACTTCCTACGAGCAGTACTTC.

This chain joins TRBV29-1 and TRBJ2-7; the match to TRBD2 covers 10 bases. Germline assignment: CDR1 SQVTM and CDR2 ANQGSEA. V lost 6 bases to trimming and J lost 6 bases; unmatched junction nucleotides: 8. The CDR3 runs 13 residues. The CDR3 loop reads CSVDLAGVSEQYF. CDR3 coding DNA: TGCAGCGTAGACCTAGCGGGGGTATCCGAGCAGTACTTC.

In this sample, this clonotype turned up once. The rearrangement joins TRBV27 to TRBJ2-7; D is unclear. Trimming pared 6 bases from V and 3 bases from J, leaving 12 bases between. This CDR3 region has 13 residues. Germline CDR1 reads MNHEY; CDR2 reads SMNVEV (reference sequence). This chain's CDR3 is CASRAMGFYEQYF. CDR3 in DNA: TGTGCCAGCAGGGCCATGGGTTTCTACGAGCAGTACTTC.